This TCR beta chain was profiled in a study of graft-versus-host responses after intestinal transplantation. In germline, CDR1 is SQVTM, CDR2 ANQGSEA. The CDR3 totals 13 residues. V trimming: 7 bases; J trimming: 3 bases; junction bases outside the gene matches: 7. The repertoire was sequenced with immunoSEQ multiplex PCR; TCRdb's copy has only in-frame clones and lacks some. The sample consists of roughly 100,000 clones, 90% to 95% of them appearing once. About this clone itself: The antigen is undetermined.

Sequences were derived from unstimulated CD8+ T cells sorted from spleen or lymph node cells, sampled before intestinal transplant. This TCR came from a human donor who received an intestinal transplant. This chain joins TRBV29-1 and TRBJ1-2, with 8 bases fitting TRBD1. The CDR3 protein is CSAGQGPYYGYTF. CDR3 bases: TGCAGCGCTGGACAGGGACCCTACTATGGCTACACCTTC.